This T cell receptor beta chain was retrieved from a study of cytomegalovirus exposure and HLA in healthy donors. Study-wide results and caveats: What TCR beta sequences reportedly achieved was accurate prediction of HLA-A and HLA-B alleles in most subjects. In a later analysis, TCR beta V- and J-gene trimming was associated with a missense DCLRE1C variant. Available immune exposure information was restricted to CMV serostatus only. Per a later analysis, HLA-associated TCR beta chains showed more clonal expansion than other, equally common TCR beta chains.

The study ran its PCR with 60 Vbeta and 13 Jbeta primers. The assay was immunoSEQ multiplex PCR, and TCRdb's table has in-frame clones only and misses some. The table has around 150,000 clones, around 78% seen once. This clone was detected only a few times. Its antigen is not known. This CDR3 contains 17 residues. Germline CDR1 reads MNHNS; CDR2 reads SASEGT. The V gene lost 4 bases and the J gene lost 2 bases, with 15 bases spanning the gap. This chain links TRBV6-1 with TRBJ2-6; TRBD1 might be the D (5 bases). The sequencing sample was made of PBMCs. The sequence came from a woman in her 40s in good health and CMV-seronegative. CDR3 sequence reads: CASSGGGRVAGANVLTF. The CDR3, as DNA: TGTGCCAGCAGTGGTGGCGGCAGGGTGGCTGGGGCCAACGTCCTGACTTTC.